This T cell receptor beta chain comes out of a study of regulatory T cells in long-lasting Graves disease. Specified time point: newly diagnosed GD, antithyroid drugs for less than 3 months. Isolated PBMC RNA provided the starting material for the TCR library. The table lists this clonotype with a few counts. The CDR3 consists of 15 residues. J gave up 1 base and V 5 bases, and 5 bases lay outside the gene matches. Germline V gene data show CDR1 as SGHVS and CDR2 as FQNEAQ. Researchers made TCR beta libraries by using iRepertoire HTBI primers and running Arm-PCR on CDR3 regions. TCRdb analysed the multiplex PCR reads with MiXCR anew, one entry per CDR3 protein. This table holds some 200,000 distinct CDR3 sequences, approximately 18% found once. The data were also submitted as part of a second study, on T cells in Graves' hyperthyroidism and ophthalmopathy.

The TCR was taken from a woman in her twenties or thirties with Graves disease. The sample in question was peripheral blood mononuclear cells (PBMCs), obtained at new diagnosis, from a patient treated with antithyroid drugs. This chain joins TRBV7-8 and TRBJ2-3, with 8 bases aligning to TRBD2. The CDR3 nucleotides read TGTGCCAGCAGCCCCTTCGGGGGGGGCACAGATACGCAGTATTTT. Translated: CASSPFGGGTDTQYF.